This T cell receptor beta chain came from a study of identical twins. General study points: Less excess twin sharing appeared in beta out-of-frame sequences.

In its sample, this clonotype was seen many times. Its antigen remains unknown. TCRdb processed the 5' RACE reads anew with MiXCR; each CDR3 protein has one entry. The sample shows about 150,000 distinct CDR3 sequences, under 4.5% of them seen only once. Sequenced: memory T cells sorted from blood. The sequence was collected from a man younger than 30 in good health.

CDR3 amino acids: CASSREPGELFF. In DNA, the CDR3 is TGTGCCAGCAGCCGTGAGCCCGGGGAGCTGTTTTTT. The rearrangement joins TRBV7-7 to TRBJ2-2; unclear D gene. Germline-derived CDR1 and CDR2 are SSHAT and FNYEAQ (reference sequence). The V and J ends lost 5 bases and 6 bases respectively, with 7 bases between them. The CDR3 is made up of 12 amino acids. The variable domain in full, with the rest retrieved from reference TRBV7-7 and TRBJ2-2, is GAGVSQSPRYKVTKRGQDVTLRCDPISSHATLYWYQQALGQGPEFLTYFNYEAQPDKSGLPSDRFSAERPEGSISTLTIQRTEQRDSAMYRCASSREPGELFFGEGSRLTVL.